The 29 T cell receptor beta chains presented below share a single source sample, sequenced in a study of T-cell memory formation after mild COVID-19 (dated by TCRdb to the early 2020s). Library method: 5' RACE. Instrument used: Illumina NovaSeq 6000. TCRdb itself trimmed the public reads at Q25 with fastp, ran MiXCR and retained productive beta chains. Identical CDR3 proteins give one entry, which carries the most common genes and DNA. The sample includes 300,000 to 400,000 distinct CDR3 sequences, with 21% observed a single time. The ten largest clones add up to 9.5% to 15% of the sample. The sample comprised PBMCs or a T cell subset sorted from them (not recorded which). The source is an adult woman who had mild COVID-19 (a few samples of this study predate the infection). The sample titles of this study are shuffled in the database, so cell type and time point are left out; the donor was told from shared clones.

This clonotype was detected a few times. The CDR3 bases are TGCGCCAGCAGCTTGGGCAAGCCGGGGGACATTCAGTACTTC. It encodes CASSLGKPGDIQYF. The chain joins TRBV5-1 to TRBJ2-4; a weak D match, TRBD2 (6 bases). The CDR3 sequence is 14 residues long. Deletions cut 0 bases from V and 8 bases from J, with 12 bases between. Germline V gives CDR1 SGHRS, CDR2 YFSETQ. Full variable domain (outside the CDR3, taken from reference TRBV5-1 and TRBJ2-4): KAGVTQTPRYLIKTRGQQVTLSCSPISGHRSVSWYQQTPGQGLQFLFEYFSETQRNKGNFPGRFSGRQFSNSRSEMNVSTLELGDSALYLCASSLGKPGDIQYFGAGTRLSVL.

The chain has TRBV7-8 and TRBJ1-2, with 12 bases fitting TRBD1. CDR1 SGHVS and CDR2 FQNEAQ come from the germline V gene. This CDR3 contains 23 residues. The V and J ends lost 3 bases and 4 bases, in that order; junction bases with no gene match: 27. CDR3 amino acids: CASSFQEGGQGALLGFEGYGYTF. CDR3 bases: TGTGCCAGCAGCTTTCAGGAGGGGGGACAGGGGGCGTTGCTCGGTTTCGAAGGCTATGGCTACACCTTC. Based on the CDR3 plus reference TRBV7-8 and TRBJ1-2, the full variable domain is GAGVSQSPRYKVAKRGQDVALRCDPISGHVSLFWYQQALGQGPEFLTYFQNEAQLDKSGLPSDRFFAERPEGSVSTLKIQRTQQEDSAVYLCASSFQEGGQGALLGFEGYGYTFGSGTRLTVV.

This clonotype was counted many times. In nucleotides, the CDR3 is TGTGCCACCACCGGGTATCAGCCCCAGCATTTT. This translates into CATTGYQPQHF. J is TRBJ1-5 and V is TRBV24-1; D call uncertain. Germline CDR1 and CDR2: KGHDR and SFDVKD. V lost 8 bases and J 5 bases, leaving 6 bases between the germline ends. The length of the CDR3 is 11 residues.

J is TRBJ2-2 and V is TRBV15; 7 bases map to TRBD2. Germline V gene lookup returns CDR1 LNHNV and CDR2 YYDKDF (reference sequence). Unmatched junction bases numbered 6, after V lost 0 bases and J lost 8 bases. This CDR3 region has 15 residues. CDR3 nucleotide sequence: TGTGCCACCAGCAGAGATCGACTAGCCTCTGGGGAGCTGTTTTTT. Translation: CATSRDRLASGELFF. The variable domain in full, completed from reference TRBV15 and TRBJ2-2, reads DAMVIQNPRYQVTQFGKPVTLSCSQTLNHNVMYWYQQKSSQAPKLLFHYYDKDFNNEADTPDNFQSRRPNTSFCFLDIRSPGLGDTAMYLCATSRDRLASGELFFGEGSRLTVL.

This clonotype has only a few counts. The chain has TRBV9 and TRBJ2-1, with 14 bases that match TRBD2. The CDR3 is 15 amino acids. CDR1 and CDR2 from the germline V gene are SGDLS and YYNGEE. After removal of 3 bases from V and 9 bases from J, the junction contained 5 bases not matched to a gene. The CDR3 is CASSETSGRAPEQFF. The CDR3 bases are TGTGCCAGCAGCGAGACTAGCGGGAGGGCACCTGAGCAGTTCTTC.

This clonotype was counted a few times. This rearrangement joins TRBV11-2 to TRBJ2-1; D is ambiguous. There are 15 residues in the CDR3. CDR1 is SGHAT and CDR2 is FQNNGV in the germline V gene. The germline V and J ends were trimmed by 3 bases and 1 base, with 10 bases remaining between them. The DNA for the CDR3 is TGTGCCAGCAGCTTTTCTCGCGGTTCCTACAATGAGCAGTTCTTC. It specifies CASSFSRGSYNEQFF.

The V gene is TRBV12-3 or TRBV12-4, the J gene TRBJ1-1; D might be TRBD1 (5 bases). This CDR3 is 12 amino acids long. Between the trimmed V and J ends, which lost 7 bases and 4 bases, there was a span of 10 bases. This CDR3 is CASNRQSTEAFF. The CDR3 DNA sequence: TGTGCCAGCAATCGACAGAGCACTGAAGCTTTCTTT.

The chain uses TRBV11-3 and TRBJ2-3, with 8 bases matching TRBD1. The CDR3 has 15 residues. Per the germline V gene, CDR1 is SGHNT and CDR2 is YENEEA. V gave up 5 bases and J gave up 4 bases; unmatched junction bases: 8. This CDR3 is CASSPRTGSADTQYF. The CDR3 coding sequence is TGTGCCAGCAGCCCCAGGACAGGGTCGGCAGATACGCAGTATTTT.

The chain uses TRBV28 and TRBJ2-1, with D unresolved. Germline assignment: CDR1 MDHEN and CDR2 SYDVKM. The CDR3 extends over 11 amino acids. Trimming pared 8 bases from V and 4 bases from J, leaving 6 bases between. The CDR3 protein is CASLRYNEQFF. The CDR3 coding sequence is TGTGCCAGCCTTAGGTACAATGAGCAGTTCTTC.

The chain links TRBV20-1 to TRBJ1-1; no definite D call. With 5 bases removed from V and 1 base from J, the gap between germline ends came to 5 bases. This CDR3 region has 11 residues. Germline V CDR1 and CDR2: DFQATT, SNEGSKA (reference sequence). The CDR3 loop is CSAWGNTEAFF. The CDR3 DNA is TGCAGTGCTTGGGGGAACACTGAAGCTTTCTTT.

In nucleotides, the CDR3 is TGTGCCAGCTCACCCCCTAGACAGGGGGCGGGAGAGACCCAGTACTTC. Translated, it gives CASSPPRQGAGETQYF. The rearrangement uses TRBV18 and TRBJ2-5; 10 nucleotides match TRBD1. From germline, CDR1 is KGHSH and CDR2 LQKENI. V lost 3 bases, J lost 4 bases, and 8 bases stayed unmatched. The CDR3 runs to 16 residues.

The chain joins TRBV2 to TRBJ1-1, with no clear D. The CDR3 length is 13 residues. CDR1 and CDR2 (germline): SNHLY, FYNNEI. The V end lost 3 bases, the J end lost 0 bases, and 5 bases lay between the germline ends. CDR3 region: CASSDNLNTEAFF. DNA of the CDR3: TGTGCCAGCAGTGATAACTTGAACACTGAAGCTTTCTTT.

A few counts support this clonotype. J is TRBJ2-2 and V is TRBV6-2 or TRBV6-3; 10 bases line up with TRBD2. The ends lost 4 bases at V and 6 bases at J; junction bases unmatched: 11. The CDR3 is made up of 17 amino acids. The germline V gene encodes CDR1 MNHEY and CDR2 SVGEGT. The CDR3 DNA follows: TGTGCCAGCAGTTCAGCGGGAGGGAGGAGATCGGCCGGGGAGCTGTTTTTT. This encodes CASSSAGGRRSAGELFF.

This clonotype was recorded a few times. The chain couples TRBV12-3 or TRBV12-4 to TRBJ1-5; the match to TRBD1 covers 9 bases. V dropped 6 bases and J dropped 7; count of bases not matched to a gene: 4. The CDR3 loop spans 13 amino acids. CDR3 loop: CASSGQGIQPQHF. The CDR3 nucleotides read TGTGCCAGCAGCGGACAGGGGATCCAGCCCCAGCATTTT.

This clonotype was counted between two and nine times. V gene TRBV20-1 combines with J gene TRBJ1-2, with a weak D call TRBD1 (5 bases). The CDR3 spans 12 residues. In germline, CDR1 is DFQATT, CDR2 SNEGSKA (reference sequence). V lost 6 bases and J lost 6, with 14 bases in between. The CDR3 protein is CSAPTRGDGYTF. CDR3 bases: TGCAGTGCGCCAACTAGAGGGGATGGCTACACCTTC.

This clonotype has just a few counts. This CDR3 reads CSVGGDSYEQYF. For the CDR3, the DNA is TGCAGCGTGGGGGGGGACTCCTACGAGCAGTACTTC. V and J are TRBV29-1 and TRBJ2-7, with 7 bases that match TRBD2. CDR3 length equals 12 residues. Germline values: CDR1 SQVTM, CDR2 ANQGSEA. V lost 6 bases, J lost 0 bases, and 2 bases stayed unmatched.

This chain joins TRBV5-1 and TRBJ2-7, with a weak D call TRBD2 (6 bases). Deletions cut 4 bases from V and 2 bases from J, with 19 bases between. The CDR3 extends over 16 amino acids. The germline CDR1 and CDR2 sequences are SGHRS and YFSETQ. CDR3 protein: CASSPGRGGRTYEQYF. In DNA, the CDR3 is TGCGCCAGCAGCCCGGGTCGGGGAGGCAGGACCTACGAGCAGTACTTC.

This clonotype was detected only a few times. V gene TRBV12-3 or TRBV12-4 combines with J gene TRBJ2-7; D remains unclear. V was pared by 6 bases and J by 4 bases, with 13 bases between. There are 13 residues in the CDR3. CDR3 coding DNA: TGTGCCAGCAGCGTAGGGTTTTCGTACGAGCAGTACTTC. Its translation is CASSVGFSYEQYF.

This clonotype was picked up a small number of times. The chain is built from TRBV4-1 and TRBJ2-7; TRBD1 aligns across 9 bases. The CDR3 runs 15 residues. Unmatched junction bases numbered 3, after V lost 0 bases and J lost 3 bases. Germline CDR1 is MGHRA and CDR2 is YSYEKL. The CDR3 region is CASSQEPGQGYEQYF. The CDR3 DNA is TGCGCCAGCAGCCAAGAACCGGGACAGGGCTACGAGCAGTACTTC.

This clonotype was counted between two and nine times. The rearrangement uses TRBV12-3 or TRBV12-4 and TRBJ2-3; 7 bases align to TRBD2. The CDR3 runs 16 residues. The trim removed 5 bases at V and 3 bases at J, leaving 11 bases unmatched. CDR3 protein: CASSAYSREWTDTQYF. CDR3 DNA sequence: TGTGCCAGCAGTGCGTATTCGCGGGAGTGGACAGATACGCAGTATTTT.

This clonotype was counted only a few times. The chain links TRBV7-2 to TRBJ2-2; TRBD1 is a possible D gene (5 bases). Deletions cut 2 bases from V and 4 bases from J, with 11 bases between. Germline values: CDR1 SGHTA, CDR2 FQGNSA. This CDR3 spans 15 amino acids. The chain's CDR3 is CASSLSGLSTGELFF. The CDR3 nucleotides are TGTGCCAGCAGCTTATCAGGGTTGTCCACCGGGGAGCTGTTTTTT.

This sequence joins TRBV12-3 or TRBV12-4 and TRBJ2-7; TRBD1 agrees at 8 bases. Trimming removed 6 bases from V and 7 bases from J; junction bases left unmatched: 11. The CDR3 sequence is 14 residues long. The CDR3 coding sequence is TGTGCCAGCAGACGACAGGGGTCCGGTCGGGAGCAGTACTTC. This translates into CASRRQGSGREQYF.

This chain links TRBV7-9 with TRBJ1-6; maybe TRBD1 (5 bases). Trimming cost V 5 bases and J 6 bases, with 14 bases left between them. Germline V gives CDR1 SEHNR, CDR2 FQNEAQ (reference sequence). This CDR3 is built from 15 residues. CDR3 sequence reads: CASSARDGFNSPLHF. CDR3 in DNA: TGTGCCAGCAGCGCAAGGGACGGCTTTAATTCACCCCTCCACTTT.

This clonotype has a count of ten or more. The chain couples TRBV11-2 to TRBJ2-7; 7 bases agree with TRBD1. The V and J ends lost 5 bases and 2 bases, in that order; junction bases with no gene match: 6. The CDR3 is 14 amino acids. Germline lookup yields CDR1 SGHAT and CDR2 FQNNGV. The CDR3 region is CASSSLGQAYEQYF. In nucleotides, the CDR3 is TGTGCCAGCAGCAGCTTAGGACAGGCCTACGAGCAGTACTTC.

This clonotype was observed a few times. The chain recombines TRBV6-5 with TRBJ2-1, with D uncertain. Trimming took 3 bases from V and 7 from J, leaving 7 bases between them. There are 12 residues in the CDR3. Germline V gene data show CDR1 as MNHEY and CDR2 as SVGAGI. In nucleotides, the CDR3 is TGTGCCAGCAGTTATTCCCAAAATGAGCAGTTCTTC. As protein: CASSYSQNEQFF.

This clonotype was detected a few times. The rearrangement links TRBV7-2 to TRBJ2-5; 9 positions match TRBD1. The CDR3 is made up of 16 amino acids. Germline V gene data show CDR1 as SGHTA and CDR2 as FQGNSA. Germline trimming cut 1 base from V and 4 bases from J; bases unmatched to any gene: 7. Here the CDR3 DNA reads TGTGCCAGCAGCTTAGGTGGGACAGGGAATGCAGAGACCCAGTACTTC. Protein product: CASSLGGTGNAETQYF.

A few counts support this clonotype. The chain is built from TRBV2 and TRBJ2-7, with 9 positions matching TRBD1. The J segment lost 6 bases and the V segment lost 6 bases, leaving 12 bases of the junction unmatched. This CDR3 spans 15 amino acids. CDR1 and CDR2 from the germline V gene are SNHLY and FYNNEI. The CDR3 sequence is CASSVETGGVGEQYF. The DNA of the CDR3 is TGTGCCAGCAGCGTGGAAACAGGGGGCGTAGGCGAGCAGTACTTC. The entire variable domain, with the rest obtained from reference TRBV2 and TRBJ2-7, is as follows: EPEVTQTPSHQVTQMGQEVILRCVPISNHLYFYWYRQILGQKVEFLVSFYNNEISEKSEIFDDQFSVERPDGSNFTLKIRSTKLEDSAMYFCASSVETGGVGEQYFGPGTRLTVT.

The CDR3 spells CSARVGGGTDTQYF. The CDR3 region has the DNA TGCAGTGCTAGAGTGGGGGGCGGCACAGATACGCAGTATTTT. The gene calls are TRBV20-1 and TRBJ2-3; D is tentatively TRBD1 or TRBD2 (6 bases each). V gave up 1 base and J gave up 1 base, with 9 bases separating them. From germline, CDR1 is DFQATT and CDR2 SNEGSKA (reference sequence). The CDR3 length is 14 residues.

This clonotype has at least ten counts. The gene calls are TRBV12-3 or TRBV12-4 and TRBJ2-3; D gene ambiguous. Trimming removed 6 bases at V and 5 bases at J, with 9 bases between. The CDR3 length is 12 residues. The CDR3 nucleotides are TGTGCCAGCAGCTTAAGGAGAGATACGCAGTATTTT. It translates to CASSLRRDTQYF.